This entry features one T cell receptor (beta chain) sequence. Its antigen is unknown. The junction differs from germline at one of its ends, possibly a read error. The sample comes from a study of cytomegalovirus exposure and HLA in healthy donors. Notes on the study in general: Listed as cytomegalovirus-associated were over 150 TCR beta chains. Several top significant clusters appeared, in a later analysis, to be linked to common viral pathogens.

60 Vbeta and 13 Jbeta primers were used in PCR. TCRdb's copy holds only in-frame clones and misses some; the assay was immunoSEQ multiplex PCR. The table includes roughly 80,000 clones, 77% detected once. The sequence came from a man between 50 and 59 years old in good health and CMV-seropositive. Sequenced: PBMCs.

CDR3 region: CASSLAGAGEVSGANGLTF. For the CDR3, the DNA is TGCGCCAGCAGCTTGGCCGGGGCGGGAGAAGTCTCAGGGGCCAACGGCCTGACTTTC. V and J are TRBV5-1 and TRBJ2-6, with D perhaps matching TRBD2 (7 bases). The CDR3 is 19 residues long. CDR1 and CDR2 from the germline V gene are SGHRS and YFSETQ.